This passage covers 23 T cell receptor beta chains from one sample sequenced in a study of blood T cells in healthy people across ages. Then a second PCR, running roughly 7 to 11 cycles, was carried out with a sample-barcoded 5' primer and a J-beta primer mix. MiXCR, run by TCRdb on the 5' RACE reads, gives a single entry per CDR3 protein. The data contain about 570,000 distinct CDR3 sequences, 25% to 30% of them singletons. Material for sequencing was blood. These TCRs come from a woman in her seventies in good health.

This clonotype was observed a few times. The chain links TRBV3-1 to TRBJ1-1; D ambiguous. Per the germline V gene, CDR1 is LGHDT and CDR2 is YNNKEL (reference sequence). V was cut by 1 base and J by 6 bases, with 6 bases left in between. This CDR3 contains 12 residues. The CDR3 spells CASSQGTSEAFF. The CDR3 DNA sequence: TGTGCCAGCAGCCAAGGGACTTCTGAAGCTTTCTTT.

The chain uses TRBV4-3 and TRBJ1-2; 7 nucleotides align to TRBD1. After removal of 4 bases from V and 5 bases from J, the junction contained 10 bases not matched to a gene. Germline V gives CDR1 LGHNA, CDR2 YSLEER. The CDR3 runs 15 residues. This CDR3 reads CASSPWGRDSYGYTF. DNA of the CDR3: TGCGCCAGCAGCCCGTGGGGAAGGGACAGTTATGGCTACACCTTC.

This clonotype came up a few times. This rearrangement joins TRBV9 to TRBJ1-6; D uncertain. In germline, CDR1 is SGDLS, CDR2 YYNGEE. The CDR3 covers 17 residues. V lost 2 bases, J lost 0 bases, and 12 bases lay in between. CDR3 sequence (DNA): TGTGCCAGCAGCGTTTCTTTAGCGAGCTCCTATAATTCACCCCTCCACTTT. Encoded protein: CASSVSLASSYNSPLHF.

J is TRBJ1-3 and V is TRBV20-1; no clear D. CDR3 length equals 13 residues. V lost 5 bases to trimming and J lost 0 bases, with 8 bases between them. Germline values: CDR1 DFQATT, CDR2 SNEGSKA (reference sequence). The CDR3 loop is CSASQSSGNTIYF. For the CDR3, the DNA is TGCAGTGCTTCACAGAGCTCTGGAAACACCATATATTTT.

V usage is TRBV6-2 or TRBV6-3 and J usage is TRBJ2-3, with 8 bases aligning to TRBD1. This CDR3 is 13 amino acids long. V was pared by 2 bases and J by 7 bases, with 2 bases of the junction left unmatched. Germline values: CDR1 MNHEY, CDR2 SVGEGT. CDR3 residues: CASSYGTGNTQYF. The DNA for the CDR3 is TGTGCCAGCAGTTACGGGACAGGCAATACGCAGTATTTT.

A remark on this clonotype: Because it lacks the conserved phenylalanine or tryptophan at the end, this CDR3 is likely a read error. The chain combines TRBV30 with TRBJ1-2, with 7 bases aligning to TRBD1. This CDR3 is built from 15 residues. Trimming cost V 2 bases and J 1 base; bases outside gene matches: 7. Germline V gene data show CDR1 as GTSNPN and CDR2 as SVGIG (reference sequence). CDR3 bases: TGTGCCTGGAGTCAGGGGGGAGGGGTTAACTATGGCTACACCCTC. Residues: CAWSQGGGVNYGYTL.

This chain connects TRBV10-3 to TRBJ1-2; D might be TRBD1 (6 bases). The V gene's germline CDR1 is ENHRY and CDR2 SYGVKD. V was pared by 5 bases and J by 3 bases, with 16 bases between. The CDR3 sequence is 15 residues long. CDR3 amino acids: CAISSPSGAHYGYTF. The CDR3 DNA follows: TGTGCCATCAGTTCCCCGTCAGGGGCACACTATGGCTACACCTTC.

This clonotype came up a few times. The chain employs TRBV7-2 and TRBJ1-6; 8 positions match TRBD1. V gave up 4 bases and J gave up 4 bases; unmatched junction bases: 15. The CDR3 contains 19 residues. Germline CDR1 is SGHTA and CDR2 is FQGNSA. DNA for the CDR3: TGTGCCAGCAGCTACGGACAGGGCCAGCCTCGATTTTATAATTCACCCCTCCACTTT. The encoded protein is CASSYGQGQPRFYNSPLHF.

The chain recombines TRBV7-2 with TRBJ1-1; the D gene is possibly TRBD1 (5 bases). Germline lookup yields CDR1 SGHTA and CDR2 FQGNSA. This CDR3 has 15 residues. V was trimmed by 5 bases and J by 0 bases, leaving 13 bases between them. CDR3 nucleotides: TGTGCCAGCAGCCTGGGGGAAGGTATGAACACTGAAGCTTTCTTT. It encodes CASSLGEGMNTEAFF.

The rearrangement joins TRBV20-1 to TRBJ1-2, with 8 positions matching TRBD1. The CDR3 has 16 residues. From germline, CDR1 is DFQATT and CDR2 SNEGSKA (reference sequence). J was trimmed by 3 bases and V by 0 bases; bases with no gene match: 9. For the CDR3, the DNA is TGCAGTGCTAGAGATGGAGGGACAGGAGATTACTATGGCTACACCTTC. It yields the protein CSARDGGTGDYYGYTF.

In its sample, this clonotype was seen a few times. V is TRBV29-1 and J is TRBJ2-1; D is perhaps TRBD2 (6 bases). This CDR3 region has 15 residues. Trimming took 6 bases from V and 4 from J, leaving 19 bases between them. Per germline, CDR1 SQVTM and CDR2 ANQGSEA. The DNA of the CDR3 is TGCAGCGTGGCGGGGCCGGACCTAGCTTACAATGAGCAGTTCTTC. Its translation: CSVAGPDLAYNEQFF.

The V call is TRBV14, the J call TRBJ1-2; no clear D. This CDR3 is 16 amino acids long. Germline V CDR1 and CDR2: SGHDN, FVKESK. The V and J ends lost 2 bases and 4 bases respectively, with 17 bases between them. DNA for the CDR3: TGTGCCAGCAGCCAAAATACCGCATTAGGAGGCTATGGCTACACCTTC. It codes for CASSQNTALGGYGYTF. The entire variable domain, with the rest obtained from reference TRBV14 and TRBJ1-2, is as follows: EAGVTQFPSHSVIEKGQTVTLRCDPISGHDNLYWYRRVMGKEIKFLLHFVKESKQDESGMPNNRFLAERTGGTYSTLKVQPAELEDSGVYFCASSQNTALGGYGYTFGSGTRLTVV.

This clonotype is a singleton in its sample. J is TRBJ1-5 and V is TRBV19, with 8 bases identical to TRBD1. The germline V gene has CDR1 LNHDA and CDR2 SQIVND (reference sequence). The CDR3 runs to 15 residues. Trimming at V came to 2 bases and at J to 11 bases, leaving 11 bases not matched to a gene. CDR3 loop: CASSISQGAQSAQHF. CDR3 DNA sequence: TGTGCCAGTAGTATATCCCAGGGGGCCCAGTCGGCCCAGCATTTT.

The gene calls are TRBV29-1 and TRBJ2-1; a possible D gene is TRBD2 (6 bases). The germline V gene has CDR1 SQVTM and CDR2 ANQGSEA. V was pared by 4 bases and J by 8 bases, with 21 bases between. The CDR3 length is 15 residues. The CDR3 region is CSVGGASVGLDEQFF. The CDR3 bases are TGCAGCGTTGGAGGGGCTAGCGTGGGATTGGATGAGCAGTTCTTC.

This clonotype was seen more than once but under ten times. This sequence joins TRBV7-2 and TRBJ2-2; TRBD2 aligns across 8 bases. Germline values: CDR1 SGHTA, CDR2 FQGNSA. V lost 7 bases to trimming and J lost 5 bases; unmatched junction nucleotides: 12. This CDR3 region has 16 residues. Here the CDR3 reads CASTLSGTSKTGELFF. For the CDR3, the DNA is TGTGCCAGCACCCTTAGCGGGACTAGTAAGACCGGGGAGCTGTTTTTT.

The chain carries TRBV20-1 and TRBJ2-7, with D uncertain. Germline V gene data show CDR1 as DFQATT and CDR2 as SNEGSKA (reference sequence). CDR3 length equals 14 residues. Trimming took off 0 bases at V and 3 bases at J, with 12 bases between the two ends. The CDR3 here is CSARDLAADYEQYF. In DNA form, the CDR3 reads TGCAGTGCTAGAGATCTTGCGGCCGACTACGAGCAGTACTTC.

Only a few counts were recorded for this clonotype. The chain is built from TRBV5-1 and TRBJ2-5; D uncertain. Looked up from germline, CDR1 is SGHRS and CDR2 is YFSETQ. The CDR3 sequence is 16 residues long. V lost 0 bases and J lost 4, with 16 bases in between. The CDR3 sequence: CASSLEAAPGLETQYF. The CDR3 DNA is TGCGCCAGCAGCTTGGAGGCTGCCCCCGGGTTAGAGACCCAGTACTTC.

This clonotype came up a few times. The V and J genes are TRBV18 and TRBJ1-5; D ambiguous. V was cut by 1 base and J by 4 bases, with 5 bases left in between. In germline, CDR1 is KGHSH, CDR2 LQKENI. The CDR3 has 13 amino acids. CDR3 loop: CASSPQENQPQHF. The CDR3 DNA reads TGTGCCAGCTCACCACAGGAGAATCAGCCCCAGCATTTT.

This sequence joins TRBV7-9 and TRBJ1-3, with a tentative D call TRBD1 (6 bases). Germline V CDR1 and CDR2: SEHNR, FQNEAQ (reference sequence). The V and J ends lost 6 bases and 2 bases respectively, with 11 bases between them. The CDR3 length is 14 residues. DNA for the CDR3: TGTGCCAGCAGATCCGACAGGACTGGAAACACCATATATTTT. This codes for CASRSDRTGNTIYF.

In its sample, this clonotype was seen a few times. The chain has TRBV6-5 and TRBJ1-4; 7 nucleotides agree with TRBD1. Trimming at V came to 0 bases and at J to 2 bases, leaving 6 bases not matched to a gene. From germline, CDR1 is MNHEY and CDR2 SVGAGI. The CDR3 has 17 amino acids. CDR3 nucleotides: TGTGCCAGCAGTTACTCGGGATTGGACAGGACTAATGAAAAACTGTTTTTT. Amino acids: CASSYSGLDRTNEKLFF.

As DNA, the CDR3 is TGTGCCAGCAGAATGGGAAGCGGAAGCTCCTACGAGCAGTACTTC. Residues: CASRMGSGSSYEQYF. The rearrangement uses TRBV6-5 and TRBJ2-5; D is perhaps TRBD2 (5 bases). With the DNA end fitting TRBJ2-7 better, the J assignment may be wrong. Germline lookup yields CDR1 MNHEY and CDR2 SVGAGI. The CDR3 length is 15 residues.

About this clonotype itself: Given a much more abundant clone one base away, this may be a read error. The chain recombines TRBV5-1 with TRBJ2-3; TRBD1 is a possible D gene (6 bases). The CDR3 extends over 14 amino acids. CDR1 is SGHRS and CDR2 is YFSETQ in the germline V gene. Between the trimmed V and J ends, which lost 0 bases and 2 bases, there was a span of 7 bases. The CDR3 here is CASSLGDNTDTQYF. Written as DNA, the CDR3 is TGCGCCAGCAGCTTGGGGGACAACACAGATACGCAGTATTTT.

J is TRBJ1-2 and V is TRBV24-1; the D is unclear. The CDR3 totals 13 residues. In germline, CDR1 is KGHDR, CDR2 SFDVKD. Trimming removed 1 base at V and 6 bases at J, with 8 bases between. CDR3 sequence (DNA): TGTGCCACCAGTGATTTACGGGGAGATGGCTACACCTTC. Its translation: CATSDLRGDGYTF.